A selection of T cell receptor beta chains follows, all from one sample in a study of blood T cell repertoires in COVID-19. The method was immunoSEQ multiplex PCR; TCRdb's version includes in-frame clones alone and lacks a portion of them. Here the sample spans more than 200,000 clones, 85% to 90% being singletons. The sample taken for sequencing was peripheral blood. The receptors stem from a man aged 25 to 40 with COVID-19, enrolled during active disease. CDR3s include the opening cysteine and the closing phenylalanine or tryptophan. D genes are given only for firm matches. Clone size, where shown, is once, few, many, or a class for clones that have expanded.

d_call	clone_size	j_call	v_call	cdr3_aa	cdr3_nt
.	.	TRBJ1-6	TRBV20-1	CSASASGLLRSPLHF	TGCAGTGCTAGTGCTTCGGGACTCTTGAGATCACCCCTCCACTTT
TRBD2	.	TRBJ2-7	TRBV6-4	CASSEIAGTNYEQYF	TGTGCCAGCAGTGAAATAGCGGGGACCAACTACGAGCAGTACTTC
.	.	TRBJ2-1	TRBV6-5	CASSYRLSLSEQFF	TGTGCCAGCAGTTACCGACTAAGCCTTAGTGAGCAGTTCTTC
.	.	TRBJ2-1	TRBV7-6	CASSFSGFAGHNEQFF	TGTGCCAGCAGCTTTTCAGGGTTCGCAGGACACAATGAGCAGTTCTTC
TRBD2	few	TRBJ2-1	TRBV4-3	CASSQDVISGGYNEQFF	TGCGCCAGCAGCCAAGATGTCATTAGCGGGGGGTACAATGAGCAGTTCTTC
TRBD1	.	TRBJ2-1	TRBV14	CASSQDIQGYNEQFF	TGTGCCAGCAGCCAAGATATACAGGGGTACAATGAGCAGTTCTTC
.	once	TRBJ1-1	TRBV30	CAWRAGMNTEAFF	TGTGCCTGGAGAGCCGGGATGAACACTGAAGCTTTCTTT
.	.	TRBJ1-2	TRBV6-2/TRBV6-3	CASSYAGNYGYTF	TGTGCCAGCAGTTACGCCGGGAACTATGGCTACACCTTC
.	.	TRBJ1-2	TRBV7-9	CASSTRESPNLGYGYTF	TGTGCCAGCAGCACGCGGGAATCTCCTAACCTGGGCTATGGCTACACCTTC
.	once	TRBJ1-4	TRBV5-1	CASSLAVSGTNEKLFF	TGCGCCAGCAGCTTGGCCGTAAGCGGAACTAATGAAAAACTGTTTTTT
TRBD2	.	TRBJ2-1	TRBV10-3	CAISGLAGNNEQFF	TGTGCCATCAGTGGACTAGCGGGGAACAATGAGCAGTTCTTC
TRBD1	once	TRBJ2-6	TRBV24-1	CATSARSGTGGAVGANVLTF	TGTGCCACCAGTGCCCGATCCGGGACAGGGGGCGCGGTTGGGGCCAACGTCCTGACTTTC
TRBD1	.	TRBJ1-2	TRBV7-8	CASSLETGGWIFYGYTF	TGTGCCAGCAGCTTAGAAACAGGGGGCTGGATCTTCTATGGCTACACCTTC
TRBD1	.	TRBJ2-1	TRBV7-3	CASSLRGTGVGYNEQFF	TGTGCCAGCAGCTTAAGGGGGACAGGGGTTGGCTACAATGAGCAGTTCTTC
TRBD1	.	TRBJ1-3	TRBV19	CASSPAGQGIPRAGNTIYF	TGTGCCAGTAGTCCAGCGGGACAGGGAATTCCGCGGGCTGGAAACACCATATATTTT
.	few	TRBJ1-2	TRBV6-2/TRBV6-3	CASSSGNALGYTF	TGTGCCAGCAGTTCCGGTAATGCCTTGGGCTACACCTTC
.	.	TRBJ1-5	TRBV30	CAWSITGQLSNQPQHF	TGTGCCTGGTCTATTACTGGACAGCTTAGCAATCAGCCCCAGCATTTT
.	few	TRBJ2-7	TRBV10-2	CASSDGGVNREQYF	TGCGCCAGCAGTGACGGGGGAGTCAACCGCGAGCAGTACTTC
.	.	TRBJ1-1	TRBV7-2	CASSLALSEKNTEAFF	TGTGCCAGCAGCTTAGCGTTAAGCGAGAAGAACACTGAAGCTTTCTTT
TRBD1	few	TRBJ1-6	TRBV15	CATSGGQDRNSPLHF	TGTGCCACCAGCGGAGGACAGGATCGAAATTCACCCCTCCACTTT
.	.	TRBJ1-1	TRBV4-1	CASSQKFQGNTEAFF	TGCGCCAGCAGCCAAAAATTTCAGGGGAACACTGAAGCTTTCTTT
TRBD1	.	TRBJ1-3	TRBV28	CASSTGTGTGNTIYF	TGTGCCAGCAGTACCGGGACAGGGACTGGAAACACCATATATTTT
.	once	TRBJ2-6	TRBV19	CASLPRSAGANVLTF	TGTGCCAGCCTCCCCCGGAGCGCTGGGGCCAACGTCCTGACTTTC
TRBD2	few	TRBJ2-1	TRBV27	CASSLQLLGGSYNEQFF	TGTGCCAGCAGCCTACAACTACTTGGCGGGAGTTACAATGAGCAGTTCTTC
.	.	TRBJ2-1	TRBV27	CASSAVVEFEQFF	TGTGCCAGCAGCGCCGTTGTGGAGTTTGAGCAGTTCTTC
TRBD1	.	TRBJ2-3	TRBV27	CAVGRQGGTQYF	TGTGCCGTAGGGAGACAGGGCGGTACGCAGTATTTT
.	once	TRBJ2-7	TRBV7-2	CASSEGGAGFYEQYF	TGTGCCAGCAGCGAAGGCGGGGCGGGATTCTACGAGCAGTACTTC
TRBD1	.	TRBJ1-3	TRBV6-5	CATVPTGDSGNTIYF	TGTGCCACCGTGCCGACAGGGGACTCTGGAAACACCATATATTTT
.	few	TRBJ1-5	TRBV5-5	CASSPGQTQPQHF	TGTGCCAGCAGCCCTGGACAGACTCAGCCCCAGCATTTT
TRBD1	.	TRBJ1-2	TRBV27	CASTPGQGYGYTF	TGTGCCAGCACCCCGGGACAGGGGTATGGCTACACCTTC
.	.	TRBJ1-3	TRBV6-5	CAKEAGLSGNTIYF	TGTGCCAAAGAGGCGGGTCTCTCTGGAAACACCATATATTTT
TRBD1	.	TRBJ2-7	TRBV7-8	CASSLLRGQGPYEQYF	TGTGCCAGCAGCCTCCTCCGGGGACAGGGACCCTACGAGCAGTACTTC
.	.	TRBJ1-5	TRBV9	CASSVGVTANQPQHF	TGTGCCAGCAGCGTAGGCGTGACAGCTAATCAGCCCCAGCATTTT
.	.	TRBJ2-7	TRBV11-2	CASSLNGGLLKYHEQYF	TGTGCCAGCAGCTTAAATGGCGGGCTACTAAAGTACCACGAGCAGTACTTC
.	.	TRBJ2-3	TRBV2	CASSPDGLPTDTQYF	TGTGCCAGCAGTCCCGATGGGCTCCCCACAGATACGCAGTATTTT
.	.	TRBJ2-3	TRBV13	CASSLGELTSTDTQYF	TGTGCCAGCAGCTTAGGCGAGTTGACTAGCACAGATACGCAGTATTTT
TRBD2	once	TRBJ2-7	TRBV28	CASSLSSSGIYEQYF	TGTGCCAGCAGTTTATCCTCTAGCGGGATATACGAGCAGTACTTC
TRBD1	.	TRBJ1-5	TRBV6-2/TRBV6-3	CASSQGVDQPQHF	TGTGCCAGCAGTCAGGGGGTGGATCAGCCCCAGCATTTT
.	once	TRBJ1-2	TRBV4-3	CASSLQGDGYTF	TGCGCCAGCAGTCTCCAGGGTGATGGCTACACCTTC
.	.	TRBJ2-7	TRBV27	CASSWSQTYEQYF	TGTGCCAGCAGTTGGAGTCAGACCTACGAGCAGTACTTC
.	.	TRBJ2-7	TRBV6-2/TRBV6-3	CASSYGGVSYEQYF	TGTGCCAGCAGTTACGGAGGGGTCTCCTACGAGCAGTACTTC
TRBD1	.	TRBJ2-2	TRBV5-1	CASSWTGTGQTGELFF	TGCGCCAGCAGCTGGACCGGGACAGGGCAAACCGGGGAGCTGTTTTTT
.	.	TRBJ1-5	TRBV4-3	CASSQDLWGVQPQHF	TGCGCCAGCAGCCAAGATCTTTGGGGGGTTCAGCCCCAGCATTTT
TRBD2	.	TRBJ2-5	TRBV7-2	CASSSLAGGEGETQYF	TGTGCCAGCAGCTCCCTAGCGGGAGGGGAGGGAGAGACCCAGTACTTC
TRBD1	.	TRBJ1-1	TRBV27	CASSLDRGNLFSAFF	TGTGCCAGCAGTCTGGACAGGGGAAATCTATTTTCGGCTTTCTTT
.	once	TRBJ1-4	TRBV11-3	CASSPGTAPEEKLFF	TGTGCCAGCAGCCCGGGGACTGCGCCGGAGGAAAAACTGTTTTTT
.	.	TRBJ2-3	TRBV24-1	CATSDAGFSTDTQYF	TGTGCCACCAGTGACGCAGGATTTAGCACAGATACGCAGTATTTT
.	.	TRBJ2-1	TRBV7-9	CASSFTGSSYNEQFF	TGTGCCAGCAGCTTTACGGGAAGCTCCTACAATGAGCAGTTCTTC
.	few	TRBJ2-7	TRBV11-2	CASSLTGGRSSYEQYF	TGTGCCAGCAGCCTTACTGGGGGGAGGAGCTCCTACGAGCAGTACTTC
.	.	TRBJ1-2	TRBV7-2	CASSFNRGGYTF	TGTGCCAGCAGCTTTAATAGGGGTGGCTACACCTTC
.	.	TRBJ1-5	TRBV7-9	CASTQGNDQPQHF	TGTGCCAGCACCCAGGGTAACGATCAGCCCCAGCATTTT
.	.	TRBJ1-5	TRBV7-9	CASSPGRLNQPQHF	TGTGCCAGCAGCCCGGGCCGACTAAATCAGCCCCAGCATTTT
TRBD1	.	TRBJ1-1	TRBV5-1	CASSLDRGPLNTEAFF	TGCGCCAGCAGCCTTGACAGGGGTCCTTTGAACACTGAAGCTTTCTTT
TRBD1	.	TRBJ1-3	TRBV28	CASSRQGARGNTIYF	TGTGCCAGCAGTCGACAGGGGGCGCGTGGAAACACCATATATTTT
TRBD1	.	TRBJ2-7	TRBV7-2	CASSLGLTGATPYEQYF	TGTGCCAGCAGCTTAGGGTTGACAGGGGCCACTCCTTACGAGCAGTACTTC